What follows are 30 T cell receptor beta chains derived from one specimen sequenced in a study of blood T cell repertoires in COVID-19. TCRdb keeps only in-frame clones here, not all; method: immunoSEQ multiplex PCR. Here the sample spans approximately 97,000 clones, over 75% being singletons. Sequenced material: peripheral blood. Receptor source: a man aged 55 to 69 with acute or convalescent COVID-19.

The chain joins TRBV5-6 to TRBJ1-2; D not certain. Trimming pared 6 bases from V and 5 bases from J, leaving 14 bases between. CDR1 is SGHDT, CDR2 YYEEEE, per germline. The CDR3 runs to 13 residues. This chain's CDR3 is CASNYLSYYGYTF. In nucleotides, the CDR3 is TGTGCCAGCAACTATCTGAGTTATTATGGCTACACCTTC.

The V and J genes are TRBV7-9 and TRBJ1-2; D gene uncertain. This CDR3 spans 13 amino acids. Germline-derived CDR1 and CDR2 are SEHNR and FQNEAQ (reference sequence). Trimming shortened V by 1 base and J by 5 bases, and 8 bases separated the two germline ends. Here the CDR3 reads CASSLDSIYGYTF. DNA of the CDR3: TGTGCCAGCAGCTTAGATAGTATTTATGGCTACACCTTC.

The chain uses TRBV18 and TRBJ1-2, with 7 bases matching TRBD1. The CDR3 is made up of 18 amino acids. CDR1 and CDR2 (germline): KGHSH, LQKENI. With V trimmed by 1 base and J by 2 bases, 13 bases remained unmatched. The chain's CDR3 is CASSPLGTESRTNYGYTF. CDR3 nucleotide sequence: TGTGCCAGCTCACCACTCGGGACAGAATCCCGAACGAACTATGGCTACACCTTC.

The rearrangement joins TRBV23-1 to TRBJ1-5; 11 bases fit TRBD1. TRBV23-1 qualifies as an ORF whose function is uncertain. Losses at the gene ends were 4 bases for V and 6 bases for J; bases not matched to a gene: 8. The CDR3 runs to 16 residues. The CDR3 nucleotides are TGCGCCAGCAGTCCCCCCGGACAGGGGGCGGGTCAGCCCCAGCATTTT. Protein sequence: CASSPPGQGAGQPQHF.

The chain has TRBV7-9 and TRBJ1-5; 7 bases match TRBD1. The CDR3 loop spans 15 amino acids. Germline V CDR1 and CDR2: SEHNR, FQNEAQ (reference sequence). V shed 3 bases, J shed 5 bases, and the junction held 7 bases outside the gene matches. The CDR3 loop is CASSFETGDDQPQHF. The CDR3, as DNA: TGTGCCAGCAGCTTCGAAACAGGGGATGATCAGCCCCAGCATTTT. The variable domain in full, completed from reference TRBV7-9 and TRBJ1-5, reads DTGVSQNPRHKITKRGQNVTFRCDPISEHNRLYWYRQTLGQGPEFLTYFQNEAQLEKSRLLSDRFSAERPKGSFSTLEIQRTEQGDSAMYLCASSFETGDDQPQHFGDGTRLSIL.

This sequence joins TRBV3-1 (or the pseudogene TRBV3-2) and TRBJ1-6; TRBD1 agrees at 7 bases. Germline CDR1 LGHDT, CDR2 YNNKEL (reference sequence). V gave up 6 bases and J gave up 5 bases; unmatched junction bases: 7. The CDR3 has 15 residues. CDR3 protein: CASRHEGQNNSPLHF. DNA of the CDR3: TGTGCCAGCAGGCACGAGGGACAGAATAATTCACCCCTCCACTTT.

The gene calls are TRBV15 and TRBJ2-3, with 8 bases aligning to TRBD2. The CDR3 runs to 16 residues. Looked up from germline, CDR1 is LNHNV and CDR2 is YYDKDF (reference sequence). V shed 3 bases and J 2 bases; nucleotides not matched to a gene: 7. CDR3 DNA sequence: TGTGCCACCAGCAGCGGCGCGGGGGGCCCCACAGATACGCAGTATTTT. This codes for CATSSGAGGPTDTQYF.

This chain links TRBV3-1 (or the pseudogene TRBV3-2) with TRBJ1-1, with TRBD1 as a possible D gene (6 bases). V lost 2 bases and J lost 3, with 22 bases in between. The germline CDR1 and CDR2 sequences are LGHDT and YNNKEL (reference sequence). This CDR3 region has 18 residues. CDR3: CASSQITGQPGGHTEAFF. The CDR3 nucleotides read TGTGCCAGCAGCCAAATCACAGGACAGCCGGGAGGGCACACTGAAGCTTTCTTT.

V usage is TRBV5-1 and J usage is TRBJ2-4; tentative D call: TRBD1 (6 bases). V lost 2 bases and J lost 2, with 11 bases in between. There are 15 residues in the CDR3. The germline CDR1 and CDR2 sequences are SGHRS and YFSETQ. CDR3 sequence: CASSFQQGTKNIQYF. Written as DNA, the CDR3 is TGCGCCAGCAGCTTTCAACAGGGAACCAAAAACATTCAGTACTTC.

The CDR3 sequence: CASSLRPRDRANEQFF. In nucleotides, the CDR3 is TGTGCCAGCAGTTTACGCCCAAGGGACAGGGCCAATGAGCAGTTCTTC. The rearrangement links TRBV27 to TRBJ2-1, with 9 bases fitting TRBD1. This CDR3 is built from 16 residues. Unmatched junction bases numbered 8, after V lost 2 bases and J lost 6 bases. Per germline, CDR1 MNHEY and CDR2 SMNVEV (reference sequence).

This clone appeared once. V usage is TRBV19 and J usage is TRBJ1-2; no definite D call. V lost 6 bases and J 0 bases, leaving 8 bases between the germline ends. Germline assignment: CDR1 LNHDA and CDR2 SQIVND (reference sequence). The CDR3 consists of 13 residues. The CDR3 loop reads CASRPYTNYGYTF. The CDR3 nucleotides are TGTGCCAGTAGGCCCTATACTAACTATGGCTACACCTTC.

The chain carries TRBV5-6 and TRBJ2-2; no clear D. The V gene's germline CDR1 is SGHDT and CDR2 YYEEEE. This CDR3 region has 14 residues. Trimming stripped 1 base from V and 3 bases from J, with 7 bases between. The CDR3 DNA reads TGTGCCAGCAGCTTGCTACAGTACACCGGGGAGCTGTTTTTT. This translates into CASSLLQYTGELFF. Looking up the rest from reference TRBV5-6 and TRBJ2-2 gives the full variable domain: DAGVTQSPTHLIKTRGQQVTLRCSPKSGHDTVSWYQQALGQGPQFIFQYYEEEERQRGNFPDRFSGHQFPNYSSELNVNALLLGDSALYLCASSLLQYTGELFFGEGSRLTVL.

This rearrangement joins TRBV6-5 to TRBJ1-6; TRBD1 matches 9 bases. With 2 bases clipped from V and 6 bases from J, the junction kept 2 bases outside the gene matches. Germline V gene data show CDR1 as MNHEY and CDR2 as SVGAGI. The length of the CDR3 is 15 residues. The CDR3 coding sequence is TGTGCCAGCAGTTACCAGACAGGGGGTAATTCACCCCTCCACTTT. It is translated as CASSYQTGGNSPLHF.

The chain has TRBV28 and TRBJ1-3; D unresolved. With 6 bases removed from V and 4 bases from J, the gap between germline ends came to 10 bases. CDR3 length: 13 amino acids. Germline assignment: CDR1 MDHEN and CDR2 SYDVKM. CDR3 sequence: CASSLARGNTIYF. CDR3 DNA: TGTGCCAGCAGCCTAGCTAGAGGAAACACCATATATTTT.

This clone was detected only once. The rearrangement uses TRBV2 and TRBJ2-4; 9 bases are shared with TRBD2. Germline trimming cut 6 bases from V and 0 bases from J; bases unmatched to any gene: 3. Germline V gene data show CDR1 as SNHLY and CDR2 as FYNNEI. The CDR3 is 15 residues long. The CDR3 DNA sequence: TGTGCCAGCAGACAGCGGGGGGTAGCCAAAAACATTCAGTACTTC. It specifies CASRQRGVAKNIQYF. Filled out from reference TRBV2 and TRBJ2-4, the complete variable domain reads EPEVTQTPSHQVTQMGQEVILRCVPISNHLYFYWYRQILGQKVEFLVSFYNNEISEKSEIFDDQFSVERPDGSNFTLKIRSTKLEDSAMYFCASRQRGVAKNIQYFGAGTRLSVL.

The rearrangement joins TRBV5-4 to TRBJ2-3; 7 bases align to TRBD2. This CDR3 comprises 14 residues. CDR1 and CDR2 from the germline V gene are SGHNT and YYREEE (reference sequence). V was clipped by 4 bases and J by 8 bases; unmatched bases: 10. In nucleotides, the CDR3 is TGTGCCAGCAGCAGCCGACTAGCAGAGGGTACGCAGTATTTT. Translating it yields CASSSRLAEGTQYF.

The chain employs TRBV7-2 and TRBJ1-5, with D maybe TRBD1 (5 bases). From germline, CDR1 is SGHTA and CDR2 FQGNSA. The V gene lost 5 bases and the J gene lost 7 bases, with 15 bases spanning the gap. The CDR3 sequence is 14 residues long. The CDR3 loop reads CASSPREGPQPQHF. CDR3 in DNA: TGTGCCAGCAGCCCAAGGGAGGGGCCGCAGCCCCAGCATTTT.

The V gene is TRBV2, the J gene TRBJ1-6, with a possible D match to TRBD1 (5 bases). This CDR3 spans 15 amino acids. The V gene lost 1 base and the J gene lost 10 bases, with 14 bases spanning the gap. From germline, CDR1 is SNHLY and CDR2 FYNNEI. CDR3 sequence (DNA): TGTGCCAGCAGTGAAGGGGGCCCTATCAACTCACCCCTCCACTTT. Residues: CASSEGGPINSPLHF.

In the case of this clone: Other DNA sequences in the sample encode the same CDR3. This chain joins TRBV3-1 (or the pseudogene TRBV3-2) and TRBJ1-2, with D unclear. The CDR3 loop spans 11 amino acids. Germline CDR1 reads LGHDT; CDR2 reads YNNKEL (reference sequence). V was pared by 4 bases and J by 4 bases, with 4 bases between. The CDR3, as DNA: TGTGCCAGCAGCCCAGGCTATGGCTACACCTTC. Translated: CASSPGYGYTF.

This clone was seen just once. The chain combines TRBV5-1 with TRBJ2-1, with TRBD1 as a possible D gene (6 bases). The CDR3 extends over 15 amino acids. Trimming pared 4 bases from V and 0 bases from J, leaving 11 bases between. The V gene's germline CDR1 is SGHRS and CDR2 YFSETQ. The CDR3 protein is CASSLRGLSYNEQFF. CDR3 sequence (DNA): TGCGCCAGCAGCCTCAGGGGCCTCTCCTACAATGAGCAGTTCTTC.

In nucleotides, the CDR3 is TGTGCCAGTAGTATAGGAAGCGGCTATGGCTACACCTTC. It encodes CASSIGSGYGYTF. The rearrangement joins TRBV19 to TRBJ1-2; D is unclear. The CDR3 is made up of 13 amino acids. V shed 1 base and J shed 4 bases, with 7 bases lying between them. Germline CDR1 is LNHDA and CDR2 is SQIVND (reference sequence).

CDR3 sequence: CASSPRQGILPTEAFF. DNA of the CDR3: TGTGCCAGCAGCCCCAGACAGGGTATCTTGCCCACTGAAGCTTTCTTT. The chain has TRBV3-1 (or the pseudogene TRBV3-2) and TRBJ1-1; 7 bases are shared with TRBD1. J gave up 4 bases and V 4 bases, and 12 bases lay outside the gene matches. The CDR3 consists of 16 residues. Germline CDR1 is LGHDT and CDR2 is YNNKEL (reference sequence).

The genes are TRBV3-1 (or the pseudogene TRBV3-2) and TRBJ2-2, with 8 bases matching TRBD2. Germline CDR1 is LGHDT and CDR2 is YNNKEL (reference sequence). V trimming: 0 bases; J trimming: 1 base; junction bases outside the gene matches: 4. The CDR3 loop spans 17 amino acids. The CDR3 DNA is TGTGCCAGCAGCCAAGATTGGCGGGGGGAGAACACCGGGGAGCTGTTTTTT. It specifies CASSQDWRGENTGELFF.

This chain joins TRBV6-4 and TRBJ1-2, with TRBD1 as a possible D gene (5 bases). V lost 4 bases, J lost 6 bases, and 9 bases lay in between. There are 12 residues in the CDR3. Germline V gene data show CDR1 as MRHNA and CDR2 as SNTAGT. The CDR3 DNA follows: TGTGCCAGCAGTGCCGCCAGGGATGGCTACACCTTC. This gives the protein CASSAARDGYTF.

This clone was seen once. The chain uses TRBV20-1 and TRBJ1-1, with 7 bases aligning to TRBD1. The CDR3 consists of 14 residues. Germline CDR1 and CDR2: DFQATT and SNEGSKA (reference sequence). The trim removed 3 bases at V and 1 base at J, leaving 5 bases unmatched. The CDR3 protein is CSASRQGSNTEAFF. DNA for the CDR3: TGCAGTGCTAGTCGACAGGGCTCGAACACTGAAGCTTTCTTT.

V and J are TRBV7-8 and TRBJ1-3; the D gene is possibly TRBD1 (5 bases). This CDR3 has 15 amino acids. Germline assignment: CDR1 SGHVS and CDR2 FQNEAQ. Trimming pared 4 bases from V and 2 bases from J, leaving 12 bases between. The CDR3 sequence: CASSYGGGTGNTIYF. The CDR3 DNA reads as TGTGCCAGCAGCTACGGGGGGGGAACTGGAAACACCATATATTTT.

This clone appeared a few times. The chain recombines TRBV5-4 with TRBJ1-1; a weak D match, TRBD1 (5 bases). V dropped 4 bases and J dropped 0 bases, with 16 bases sitting between them. The CDR3 has 16 residues. Germline V gives CDR1 SGHNT, CDR2 YYREEE (reference sequence). This chain's CDR3 is CASSLPQVGMNTEAFF. CDR3 bases: TGTGCCAGCAGCCTACCACAGGTGGGGATGAACACTGAAGCTTTCTTT.

V gene TRBV4-1 combines with J gene TRBJ1-1; 10 bases are a match to TRBD1. V was pared by 5 bases and J by 5 bases, with 8 bases of the junction left unmatched. This CDR3 is 15 amino acids long. Per the germline V gene, CDR1 is MGHRA and CDR2 is YSYEKL. CDR3 bases: TGCGCCAGCAGCAGGGGGGACAGGGGAGGAACTGAAGCTTTCTTT. Encoded protein: CASSRGDRGGTEAFF.

The rearrangement uses TRBV6-1 and TRBJ1-1; D perhaps matches TRBD1 (5 bases). V was shortened by 0 bases and J by 6 bases, with 14 bases between the two germline ends. The CDR3 consists of 15 residues. CDR1 MNHNS and CDR2 SASEGT come from the germline V gene. This chain's CDR3 is CASSEAENWGAEAFF. Here the CDR3 DNA reads TGTGCCAGCAGTGAAGCGGAAAATTGGGGCGCTGAAGCTTTCTTT.

The chain has TRBV19 and TRBJ1-1; TRBD1 agrees at 7 bases. This CDR3 contains 15 residues. V was clipped by 4 bases and J by 3 bases; unmatched bases: 8. Germline assignment: CDR1 LNHDA and CDR2 SQIVND (reference sequence). The CDR3 nucleotides read TGTGCCAGTAGTACTGGACAGGCCCTTGACACTGAAGCTTTCTTT. Encoded protein: CASSTGQALDTEAFF.